This T cell receptor (beta chain) emerged from a study of long-term antiretroviral therapy in people with HIV. The assay, immunoSEQ v3.0, was run at survey level. The method was immunoSEQ multiplex PCR; TCRdb's version includes in-frame clones alone and lacks a portion of them. The sample yields 28,000 or so clones, 84% seen once. This CDR3 comprises 13 residues. Germline CDR1 reads LNHDA; CDR2 reads SQIVND (reference sequence). Trimming left V 3 bases short and J 0 bases short, with 3 bases between. The source of this sequence is a man in his late teens or twenties with HIV. The sample in question was unsorted PBMCs, obtained 0.4 years after starting antiretroviral therapy. This chain joins TRBV19 and TRBJ1-5; D not certain. The CDR3 sequence is CASSMNSNQPQHF. The CDR3 DNA reads as TGTGCCAGTAGTATGAATAGCAATCAGCCCCAGCATTTT. Complete variable domain (other parts from reference TRBV19 and TRBJ1-5): DGGITQSPKYLFRKEGQNVTLSCEQNLNHDAMYWYRQDPGQGLRLIYYSQIVNDFQKGDIAEGYSVSREKKESFPLTVTSAQKNPTAFYLCASSMNSNQPQHFGDGTRLSIL.